The 5 T cell receptor beta chains reported below all come from one sample, sequenced in a study of post-analysis software for immune sequencing data. These TCRs are of unknown antigen specificity. Researchers reported that TCR beta cDNA libraries carried unique molecular identifiers. TCRdb ran MiXCR on the PCR reads and lists one entry per CDR3 protein. Of under 650,000 distinct CDR3 sequences in the sample, roughly 45% are singletons; the top ten hold about 1.8%. Points from the study as a whole: Controls showed lower frequencies than patients for four to six TRBV segments, and TRBV5-6, TRBV5-1 and TRBV20-1 were among these.

Sequences were obtained from blood. These receptors were obtained from a girl aged 5-17 years with multiple sclerosis.

This clonotype has more than one count but fewer than ten. The chain carries TRBV4-1 and TRBJ1-6, with 8 bases matching TRBD1. The junction had 7 bases not matched to a gene; V was cut back by 4 bases and J by 2 bases. The CDR3 contains 17 residues. CDR1 and CDR2 (germline): MGHRA, YSYEKL. The CDR3 sequence: CASSLIQGGTYNSPLHF. The DNA for the CDR3 is TGCGCCAGCAGCCTAATACAGGGGGGGACCTATAATTCACCCCTCCACTTT.

The chain combines TRBV5-1 with TRBJ2-1; perhaps TRBD2 as D (6 bases). V lost 4 bases and J lost 12, with 14 bases in between. Germline-derived CDR1 and CDR2 are SGHRS and YFSETQ. This CDR3 region has 12 residues. The CDR3 DNA sequence: TGCGCCAGCAGCGATACTAGCAGGTGGCAGTTCTTC. Its translation: CASSDTSRWQFF.

This clonotype was seen only a few times. The V and J genes are TRBV28 and TRBJ1-2, with D hard to call. The CDR3 loop spans 10 amino acids. Germline assignment: CDR1 MDHEN and CDR2 SYDVKM. Trimming stripped 3 bases from V and 7 bases from J, with 3 bases between. The CDR3 DNA reads as TGTGCCAGCAGTTTTGGTGGCTACACCTTC. Amino acids: CASSFGGYTF.

The CDR3 nucleotides read TGTGCCACCTCGCGACTGATACAGGGTCGGGTAGTAAGGGGCAATGAGCAGTTCTTC. Its protein is CATSRLIQGRVVRGNEQFF. This sequence joins TRBV7-8 and TRBJ2-1; D perhaps matches TRBD1 (6 bases). This CDR3 contains 19 residues. The ends were cut back, 10 bases at V and 6 bases at J, with 34 bases in the middle. Germline V CDR1 and CDR2: SGHVS, FQNEAQ.

The chain joins TRBV6-5 to TRBJ2-1; a weak D match, TRBD2 (5 bases). This CDR3 has 19 residues. Germline CDR1 and CDR2: MNHEY and SVGAGI. V was shortened by 2 bases and J by 6 bases, with 26 bases between the two germline ends. CDR3 in amino acids: CASSYPERSYLPSANEQFF. DNA for the CDR3: TGTGCCAGCAGTTACCCCGAGCGGAGCTATCTACCCTCTGCCAATGAGCAGTTCTTC.